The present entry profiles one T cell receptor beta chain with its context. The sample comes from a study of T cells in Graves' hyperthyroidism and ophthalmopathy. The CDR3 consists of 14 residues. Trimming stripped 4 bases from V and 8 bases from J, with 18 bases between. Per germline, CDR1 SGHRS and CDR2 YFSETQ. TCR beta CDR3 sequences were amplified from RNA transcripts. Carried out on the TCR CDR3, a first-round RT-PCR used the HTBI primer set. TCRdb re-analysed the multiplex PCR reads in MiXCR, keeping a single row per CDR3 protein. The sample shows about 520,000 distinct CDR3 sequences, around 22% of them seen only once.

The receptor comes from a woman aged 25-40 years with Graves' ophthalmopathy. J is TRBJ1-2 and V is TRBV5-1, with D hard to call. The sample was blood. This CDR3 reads CASSLSGPPFGYTF. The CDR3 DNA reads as TGCGCCAGCAGCCTATCCGGGCCCCCCTTCGGCTACACCTTC.